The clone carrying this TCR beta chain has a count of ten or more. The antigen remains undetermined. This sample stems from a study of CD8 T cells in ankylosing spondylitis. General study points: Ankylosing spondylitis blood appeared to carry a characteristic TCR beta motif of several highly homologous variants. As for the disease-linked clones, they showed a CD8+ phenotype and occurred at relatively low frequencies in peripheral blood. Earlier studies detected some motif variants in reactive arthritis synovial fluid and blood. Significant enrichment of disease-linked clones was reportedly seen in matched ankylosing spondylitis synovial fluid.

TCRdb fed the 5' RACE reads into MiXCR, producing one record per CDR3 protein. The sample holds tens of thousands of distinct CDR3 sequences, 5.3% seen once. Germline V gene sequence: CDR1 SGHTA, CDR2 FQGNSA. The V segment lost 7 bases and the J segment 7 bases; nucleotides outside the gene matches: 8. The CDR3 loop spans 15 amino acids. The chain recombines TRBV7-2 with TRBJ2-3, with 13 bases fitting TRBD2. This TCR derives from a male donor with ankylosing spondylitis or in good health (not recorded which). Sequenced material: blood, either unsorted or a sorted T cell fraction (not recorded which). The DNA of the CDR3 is TGTGCCAGCACCACTAGCGGGGGGGATTCGTATACGCAGTATTTT. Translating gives CASTTSGGDSYTQYF.